This T cell receptor beta chain was obtained from a study of T-cell memory formation after mild COVID-19. Points from the study as a whole: Detection of some responders pre-infection suggested pre-existing cross-reactive memory T cells participated.

CDR1 and CDR2 from the germline V gene are DFQATT and SNEGSKA (reference sequence). The V gene end was trimmed by 2 bases and the J gene end by 3 bases; junction bases not matched to a gene: 2. The CDR3 runs 15 residues. This clonotype was seen more than once but under ten times. What it binds is not known. From the 5' RACE reads, TCRdb called clonotypes with MiXCR, one entry per CDR3 protein. The top ten clones hold around 8.4% of a sample with fewer than 700,000 distinct CDR3 sequences, about 22% of them seen once. The sequence was collected from an adult woman who had mild COVID-19 (a few samples of this study predate the infection). Cell type and time point are not known. The sample consisted of PBMCs or a T cell subset sorted from them (not recorded which). V is TRBV20-1 and J is TRBJ2-2, with 11 bases identical to TRBD2. As DNA, the CDR3 is TGCAGTGCTAGACTTAGCGGGAGGGACACCGGGGAGCTGTTTTTT. This codes for CSARLSGRDTGELFF.